In its sample, the clone carrying this T cell receptor beta chain was seen many times. Its antigen remains unidentified. This CDR3 region has 14 residues. The V and J ends lost 3 bases and 1 base respectively, with 7 bases between them. Germline CDR1 LGHDT, CDR2 YNNKEL (reference sequence). Hyperthyroidism patients were newly diagnosed, had disease duration under 2 months, and were aged 18 to 65 years. Uncontrolled infection, other autoimmune disease, pregnancy or lactation led to exclusion. These data belong to a study of T cells in Graves' hyperthyroidism and ophthalmopathy. Study-wide points: Ophthalmopathy was distinguished from stable hyperthyroidism by 13 V-J signatures.

What was amplified from RNA transcripts were TCR beta CDR3 regions. Researchers ran a first-round RT-PCR on the TCR CDR3 using the HTBI primer set. TCRdb re-analysed the multiplex PCR reads in MiXCR, keeping a single row per CDR3 protein. The sample carries 550,000 to 850,000 distinct CDR3 sequences, roughly a sixth recorded once. The clonotype originates from a woman in her forties or fifties with Graves' hyperthyroidism that later progressed to Graves' ophthalmopathy. The sequenced sample was blood. The chain has TRBV3-1 and TRBJ1-3; D is undetermined. The CDR3 sequence is CASSQFSSGNTIYF. DNA of the CDR3: TGTGCCAGCAGCCAGTTTAGTTCTGGAAACACCATATATTTT.